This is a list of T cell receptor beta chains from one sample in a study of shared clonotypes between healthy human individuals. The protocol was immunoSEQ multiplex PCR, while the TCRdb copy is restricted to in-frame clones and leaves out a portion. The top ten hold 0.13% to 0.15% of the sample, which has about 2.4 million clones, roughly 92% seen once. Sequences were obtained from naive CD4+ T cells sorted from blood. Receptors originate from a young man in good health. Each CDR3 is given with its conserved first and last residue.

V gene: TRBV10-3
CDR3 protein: CAISPGDTQYF

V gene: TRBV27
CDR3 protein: CASSSRTDRGSTDTQYF

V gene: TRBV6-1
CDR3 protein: CASSLDRRVQYF

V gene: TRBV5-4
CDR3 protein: CASSLDPTGSNNQPQHF

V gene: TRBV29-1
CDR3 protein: CSVGQGAANTEAFF

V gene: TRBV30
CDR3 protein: CAWSSKLTGEQYF

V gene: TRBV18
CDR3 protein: CASSRDSNQPQHF

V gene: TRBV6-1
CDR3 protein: CASSEASLALETQYF

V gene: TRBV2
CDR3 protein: CASKGSTDTQYF

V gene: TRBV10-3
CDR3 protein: CAISDGRGGYEQYF

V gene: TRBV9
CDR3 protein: CASSVGTGSYGYTF

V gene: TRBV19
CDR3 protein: CASSMNRDQQKLFF

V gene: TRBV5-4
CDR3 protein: CASSLTSGGGDTQYF

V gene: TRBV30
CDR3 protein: CACSGGDNYGYTF

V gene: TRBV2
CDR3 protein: CASSEVYSNQPQHF

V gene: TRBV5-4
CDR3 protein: CASSSPGRVQETQYF

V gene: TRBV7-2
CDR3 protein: CASSGLAGSYEQYF

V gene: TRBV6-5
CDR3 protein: CASSYGQSTEAFF

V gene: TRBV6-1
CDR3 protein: CASSEALRGREIEQYF

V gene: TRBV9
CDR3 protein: CASSVAGQHTGELFF

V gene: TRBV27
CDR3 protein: CASSLLPRRPYEQYF

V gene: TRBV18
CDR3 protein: CASSPETGTYEQYF

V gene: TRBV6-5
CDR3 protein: CASSSRTSGAYEQYF

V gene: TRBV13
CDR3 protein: CASSLGDRDTGELFF

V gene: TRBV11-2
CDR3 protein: CASSLVGGDEQFF

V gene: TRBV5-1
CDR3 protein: CASNGAGLRGTGELFF

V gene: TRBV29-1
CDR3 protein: CSAIARGPDEQYF

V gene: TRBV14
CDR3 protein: CASSQDWSGAGTQYF

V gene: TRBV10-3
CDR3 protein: CAISVTKTGAHKDSPLHF

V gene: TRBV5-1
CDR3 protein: CASSSGQGTGETQYF

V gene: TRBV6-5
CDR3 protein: CASNGAVGHGYTF

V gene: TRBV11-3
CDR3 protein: CASSPGSGTEAFF

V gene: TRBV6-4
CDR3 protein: CASSETGGSPLHF

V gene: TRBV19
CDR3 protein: CASSPSPPAGLAKNIQYF

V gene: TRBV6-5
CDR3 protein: CASTKTGGSLGYTF

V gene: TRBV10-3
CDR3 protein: CAISATSQSLYEQYF

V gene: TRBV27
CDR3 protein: CASTGGGSPLHF

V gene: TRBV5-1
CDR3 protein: CASSLATENIQYF

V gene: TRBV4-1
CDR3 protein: CASSPGQSPTDTQYF

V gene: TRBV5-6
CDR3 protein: CASSPVGVANTGELFF

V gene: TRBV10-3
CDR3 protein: CAISESEGGDSPLHF

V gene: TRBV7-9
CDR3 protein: CASSSSRSYNEQFF

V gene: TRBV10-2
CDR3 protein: CASTPPDSYNEQFF

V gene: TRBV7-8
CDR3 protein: CASSLGGLTMNTEAFF

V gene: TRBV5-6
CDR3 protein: CASSLKAAIEQYF

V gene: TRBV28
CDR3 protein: CASSQNTGTVDSAYF

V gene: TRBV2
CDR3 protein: CASSLRDLDGYTF

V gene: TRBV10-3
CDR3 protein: CAISQTGQTNTEAFF

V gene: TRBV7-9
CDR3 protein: CASSSQGVTGELFF

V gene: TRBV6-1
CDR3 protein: CASSLQGPYYGYTF

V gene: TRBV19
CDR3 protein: CASSGRGWDQPQHF

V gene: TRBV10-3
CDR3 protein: CAISRTDYGYTF

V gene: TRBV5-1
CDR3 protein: CASSLELAITDTQYF

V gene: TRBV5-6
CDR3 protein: CASSSLAGGFRTSTDTQYF

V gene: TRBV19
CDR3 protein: CASSIVGREEQYF

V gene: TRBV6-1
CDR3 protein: CASSQQDQNYGYTF

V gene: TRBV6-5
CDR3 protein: CASRTGGTTMKQFF